Below are 2 T cell receptor beta chains sequenced from a single sample in a study of sequential checkpoint blockade in melanoma. Treatment defined: randomized to nivolumab then ipilimumab (arm A) or the reverse (arm B). Libraries were prepared by immunoSEQ multiplex PCR; TCRdb keeps only in-frame clonotypes and omits some of them. Here the sample spans about 32,000 clones, roughly 84% being singletons. The sample consisted of CD8+ T cells sorted from blood (inferred from file names), taken from a patient given nivolumab and ipilimumab in sequence. The source is a human donor with melanoma.

Points on this clone: Different DNA sequences within this sample yield the same CDR3. The chain has TRBV27 and TRBJ2-1; D is possibly TRBD1 (5 bases). Deletions cut 5 bases from V and 5 bases from J, with 10 bases between. This CDR3 contains 13 residues. CDR1 and CDR2 from the germline V gene are MNHEY and SMNVEV (reference sequence). The chain's CDR3 is CASSAQGNNEQFF. The CDR3 region has the DNA TGTGCCAGCAGTGCTCAGGGAAACAATGAGCAGTTCTTC.

V gene TRBV30 combines with J gene TRBJ1-2; possibly TRBD1 for D (6 bases). V lost 2 bases and J lost 3, with 7 bases in between. Germline loops: CDR1 GTSNPN, CDR2 SVGIG (reference sequence). The CDR3 spans 12 residues. CDR3 amino acids: CAWSQGYYGYTF. For the CDR3, the DNA is TGTGCCTGGAGTCAGGGGTACTATGGCTACACCTTC.